The subject of this entry is one TCR beta chain. The target antigen is unknown. The CDR3 end falls 3 residues outside the read, so it is completed with the germline J gene. This sample is drawn from a study of T cells in women clearing cervical HPV infection. Whole-study context: Cases: HPV16-related CIN3 or worse on histology, 2 invasive cancers. No precancer developed; the control's incident HPV16 infection cleared within 12 months. Blood came at first lesion visit for cases, post-clearance for controls. Study observations and caveats: CIN3+ cases had significantly higher TCR repertoire richness than controls, but evenness did not differ.

Clones were sequenced by immunoSEQ multiplex PCR, and TCRdb holds only the in-frame ones, with some missing. Its clone listing holds under 45,000 clones. V was clipped by 6 bases and J by 1 base, with 12 bases between them. Germline assignment: CDR1 SQVTM and CDR2 ANQGSEA. This CDR3 spans 13 amino acids. The J gene is TRBJ1-1, the V gene TRBV29-1; possibly TRBD1 for D (6 bases). What was sequenced was blood buffy coat. This clonotype was sampled from a woman between 18 and 70 years old with a cervical HPV16 infection that either progressed to CIN3+ or cleared (not recorded which). CDR3 residues: CSVSTGTNTEAFF. The DNA read from the CDR3 is TGCAGCGTCTCTACAGGGACGAACACTGAA.